This T cell receptor (beta chain) was sequenced during a study of identical twins. General study findings and limits: Reduced insertions were recorded for abundant cord blood beta clonotypes, with no such pattern in memory repertoires. Analyses of zero insertions could be partly confounded by invariant MAIT and iNKT cells.

As concerns this clonotype: The antigen is not known.

Per germline, CDR1 MDHEN and CDR2 SYDVKM. This CDR3 is built from 14 residues. Using its own MiXCR run on the 5' RACE reads, TCRdb lists one record per CDR3 protein. The sample has 1.5 million to 2 million distinct CDR3 sequences; around 33% are singletons. The gene calls are TRBV28 and TRBJ2-5, with 7 bases identical to TRBD1. The J call may be in error: the DNA end matches TRBJ2-7 better. Source material: cord blood. This TCR was sampled from a newborn girl in good health. CDR3 DNA: TGTGCCAGCGGACAGAACAGGGGAGTATACGAGCAGTACTTC. Amino acids: CASGQNRGVYEQYF.